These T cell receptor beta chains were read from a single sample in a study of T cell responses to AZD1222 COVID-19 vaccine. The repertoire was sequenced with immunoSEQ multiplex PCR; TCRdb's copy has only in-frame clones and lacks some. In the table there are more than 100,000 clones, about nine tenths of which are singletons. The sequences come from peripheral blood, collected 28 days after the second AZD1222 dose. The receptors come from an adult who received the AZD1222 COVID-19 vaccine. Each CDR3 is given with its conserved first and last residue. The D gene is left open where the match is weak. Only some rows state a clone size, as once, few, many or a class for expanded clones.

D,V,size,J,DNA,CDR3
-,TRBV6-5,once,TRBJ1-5,TGTGCCAGCAGTCAACGGGACAATCAGCCCCAGCATTTT,CASSQRDNQPQHF
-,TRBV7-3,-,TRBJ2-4,TGTGCCAGCAGCTTAAGCCCGCAGGACATTCAGTACTTC,CASSLSPQDIQYF
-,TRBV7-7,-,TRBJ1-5,TGTGCTAGCAGCTTAGTACTGAGGGACTTAAATCAGCCCCAGCATTTT,CASSLVLRDLNQPQHF
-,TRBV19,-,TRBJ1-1,TGTGCCAGTAGGGAAAGGACCGGGAACACTGAAGCTTTCTTT,CASRERTGNTEAFF
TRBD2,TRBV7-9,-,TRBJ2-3,TGTGCCAGCAGCTTAGCAGGCGGGAGTGGAAATACGCAGTATTTT,CASSLAGGSGNTQYF
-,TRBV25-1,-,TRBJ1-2,TGTGCCAGCAGTGAATCTACAGGCCCATCTAACTATGGCTACACCTTC,CASSESTGPSNYGYTF
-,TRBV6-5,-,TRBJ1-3,TGTGCCAGCAGTTACTCGCGGATACGTGGAAACACCATATATTTT,CASSYSRIRGNTIYF
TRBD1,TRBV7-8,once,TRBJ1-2,TGTGCCAGCAGCTTAGACAGGGGGGATGGCTACACCTTC,CASSLDRGDGYTF
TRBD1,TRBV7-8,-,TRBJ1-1,TGTGCCAGCAGCTCCAGGGGGTTTGGTGACTTCGGGAACACTGAAGCTTTCTTT,CASSSRGFGDFGNTEAFF
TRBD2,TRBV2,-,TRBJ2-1,TGTGCCAGCAGAAGGACTAGCGGGGCCTACAATGAGCAGTTCTTC,CASRRTSGAYNEQFF
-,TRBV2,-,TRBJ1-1,TGTGCCAGCAGTAGTAGGGTAGGCACTGAAGCTTTCTTT,CASSSRVGTEAFF
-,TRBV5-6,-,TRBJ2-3,TGTGCCAGCAGCTTTATCGGGACTAGCACAGATACGCAGTATTTT,CASSFIGTSTDTQYF
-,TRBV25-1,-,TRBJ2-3,TGTGCCAGCAGTGACCCGATCACAGATACGCAGTATTTT,CASSDPITDTQYF
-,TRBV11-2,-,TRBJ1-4,TGTGCCAGCAGGAGGGGGGGTCTTGGTGAAAAACTGTTTTTT,CASRRGGLGEKLFF
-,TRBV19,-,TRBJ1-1,TGTGCCAGTAGCAGCCAACAGTCCGGGCTGGCAGCTTTCTTT,CASSSQQSGLAAFF
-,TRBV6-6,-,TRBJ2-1,TGTGCCAGCAGCATAGTAAACTCCTACAATGAGCAGTTCTTC,CASSIVNSYNEQFF
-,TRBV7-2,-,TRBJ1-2,TGTGCCAGCAGCTTGTGGGGGGTACGACCAGGCGGCTACACCTTC,CASSLWGVRPGGYTF
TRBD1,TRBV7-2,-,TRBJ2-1,TGTGCCAGCAGCTTGGACAGGGGGTTGTACAATGAGCAGTTCTTC,CASSLDRGLYNEQFF